Below are 22 T cell receptor beta chains sequenced from a single sample in a study of OX40 agonist ivuxolimab in advanced cancers. The library was produced with the immunoSEQ multiplex PCR assay. What TCRdb holds here is the immuneACCESS table cut down to in-frame rearrangements. Part of the clones is not present; checked against another copy, under half of the missing clones reflect an unresolved V gene, and the others are unexplained. The sample records about 89,000 clones, 70% to 90% of which are singletons. The top ten constitute 0.25% to 0.3% of the sample. The source was CD4+ or CD8+ T cells sorted from blood, collected in a trial of the OX40 agonist ivuxolimab. Source of these receptors: an adult with an advanced solid tumor such as melanoma, head and neck, liver or kidney cancer.

The CDR3 loop reads CSVEVGKGYTEAFF. In DNA form, the CDR3 reads TGCAGCGTTGAAGTGGGGAAGGGGTACACTGAAGCTTTCTTT. The chain has TRBV29-1 and TRBJ1-1, with a possible D match to TRBD1 (5 bases). From germline, CDR1 is SQVTM and CDR2 ANQGSEA. V was pared by 1 base and J by 3 bases, with 12 bases between. This CDR3 spans 14 amino acids.

The chain carries TRBV5-6 and TRBJ1-6; TRBD1 matches at 8 bases. After removal of 2 bases from V and 8 bases from J, the junction contained 6 bases not matched to a gene. This CDR3 comprises 15 residues. Germline lookup yields CDR1 SGHDT and CDR2 YYEEEE. The CDR3 spells CASSFWTGRDSPLHF. CDR3 nucleotide sequence: TGTGCCAGCAGCTTTTGGACAGGGCGTGATTCACCCCTCCACTTT.

V gene TRBV12-5 combines with J gene TRBJ2-2; TRBD1 matches at 9 bases. V shed 1 base, J shed 7 bases, and the junction held 4 bases outside the gene matches. The CDR3 has 15 amino acids. Germline values: CDR1 LGHNT, CDR2 FRNRAP. CDR3 in amino acids: CASGLDRGRVGELFF. The CDR3 DNA is TGTGCTAGTGGTTTGGACAGGGGGCGGGTCGGGGAGCTGTTTTTT.

This clone was seen only once. The V call is TRBV6-4, the J call TRBJ1-2; D unclear. From germline, CDR1 is MRHNA and CDR2 SNTAGT. V was cut by 5 bases and J by 0 bases, with 10 bases left in between. This CDR3 spans 14 amino acids. In DNA form, the CDR3 reads TGTGCCAGCAGTCCTTCCTCCGCTAACTATGGCTACACCTTC. Encoded protein: CASSPSSANYGYTF.

The CDR3 loop is CAGKKRGDNEQFF. The CDR3 DNA reads as TGCGCCGGAAAGAAGCGGGGGGACAATGAGCAGTTCTTC. This chain joins TRBV10-2 and TRBJ2-1; 9 nucleotides agree with TRBD2. The germline V gene has CDR1 WSHSY and CDR2 SAAADI. V shed 11 bases, J shed 5 bases, and the junction held 7 bases outside the gene matches. The length of the CDR3 is 13 residues.

V is TRBV30 and J is TRBJ1-6, with D perhaps TRBD1 (6 bases). The CDR3 spans 11 residues. The ends were cut back, 3 bases at V and 12 bases at J, with 9 bases in the middle. Germline CDR1 reads GTSNPN; CDR2 reads SVGIG (reference sequence). The CDR3, as DNA: TGTGCCTGGAGCTCACAGGGACCCCTCCACTTT. This translates into CAWSSQGPLHF.

The V call is TRBV10-1, the J call TRBJ2-2, with TRBD1 identical over 12 bases. V was clipped by 3 bases and J by 6 bases; unmatched bases: 2. CDR1 WNHNN and CDR2 SYGVQD come from the germline V gene (reference sequence). The CDR3 is 15 residues long. The CDR3 DNA reads TGCGCCAGCAGTGAAGGGACAGGGGGCCCCGGGGAGCTGTTTTTT. It translates to CASSEGTGGPGELFF.

The chain combines TRBV23-1 with TRBJ2-6, with D unresolved. TRBV23-1 is known as an ORF, though its function is uncertain. Trimming cost V 0 bases and J 0 bases, with 18 bases left between them. The CDR3 runs to 20 residues. This CDR3 is CASSQSRTVLTDSGANVLTF. CDR3 bases: TGCGCCAGCAGTCAATCGCGAACAGTCCTCACCGACTCTGGGGCCAACGTCCTGACTTTC.

V is TRBV5-4 and J is TRBJ2-7; 15 bases agree with TRBD2. V dropped 10 bases and J dropped 6; count of bases not matched to a gene: 8. Germline V gene lookup returns CDR1 SGHNT and CDR2 YYREEE (reference sequence). CDR3 length: 14 amino acids. DNA for the CDR3: TGTGCCGCCGGACTAGCGGGGGGGCTCGCCGAGCAGTACTTC. Translation gives CAAGLAGGLAEQYF.

The V and J genes are TRBV19 and TRBJ2-3, with D maybe TRBD2 (7 bases). Trimming removed 10 bases at V and 6 bases at J, with 26 bases between. The CDR3 is 16 residues long. The germline gives CDR1 LNHDA, CDR2 SQIVND (reference sequence). For the CDR3, the DNA is TGTGCCACCTCAAGGGGGTCTGGGGGGGTTTCGGATACGCAGTATTTT. This codes for CATSRGSGGVSDTQYF.

The rearrangement joins TRBV7-2 to TRBJ2-5, with 8 bases identical to TRBD1. Germline CDR1 is SGHTA and CDR2 is FQGNSA. With 3 bases clipped from V and 2 bases from J, the junction kept 2 bases outside the gene matches. CDR3 length equals 14 residues. Here the CDR3 reads CASSFGQGQETQYF. The CDR3 DNA reads TGTGCCAGCAGCTTCGGACAGGGTCAAGAGACCCAGTACTTC.

The CDR3 region has the DNA TGTGCCAGCAGCTTCTCCTCGGGGGCATACAATGAGCAGTTCTTC. Its protein is CASSFSSGAYNEQFF. This chain uses TRBV5-4 with TRBJ2-1; perhaps D is TRBD1 or TRBD2 (6 bases each). V shed 2 bases and J shed 4 bases, with 13 bases lying between them. Germline loops: CDR1 SGHNT, CDR2 YYREEE (reference sequence). This CDR3 is 15 amino acids long.

This clone was detected only once. The genes are TRBV9 and TRBJ1-5; no clear D gene. The V gene's germline CDR1 is SGDLS and CDR2 YYNGEE. The ends were cut back, 2 bases at V and 3 bases at J, with 9 bases in the middle. This CDR3 has 14 amino acids. CDR3 amino acids: CASSVSGDNQPQHF. CDR3 DNA sequence: TGTGCCAGCAGCGTCTCTGGGGACAATCAGCCCCAGCATTTT.

This clone was seen more than once but under ten times. This chain connects TRBV7-9 to TRBJ1-1, with D possibly being TRBD1 (6 bases). The V gene lost 4 bases and the J gene lost 0 bases, with 6 bases spanning the gap. CDR1 is SEHNR, CDR2 FQNEAQ, per germline (reference sequence). This CDR3 contains 13 residues. CDR3 residues: CASSWTVNTEAFF. The CDR3 nucleotides read TGTGCCAGCAGCTGGACAGTGAACACTGAAGCTTTCTTT.

This sequence joins TRBV14 and TRBJ2-3; 10 bases fit TRBD2. This CDR3 comprises 19 residues. Germline CDR1 and CDR2: SGHDN and FVKESK. V lost 2 bases, J lost 2 bases, and 13 bases stayed unmatched. The CDR3 nucleotides are TGTGCCAGCAGCCAAACCCCGCCCGGGACTAGCGCAAACACAGATACGCAGTATTTT. This gives the protein CASSQTPPGTSANTDTQYF.

This clone was counted only a few times. The chain couples TRBV18 to TRBJ2-7, with unresolved D. Germline lookup yields CDR1 KGHSH and CDR2 LQKENI. Trimming took 6 bases from V and 4 from J, leaving 7 bases between them. CDR3 length equals 11 residues. The CDR3 spells CASSTSYEQYF. Here the CDR3 DNA reads TGTGCCAGCTCGACCTCATACGAGCAGTACTTC.

The chain has TRBV5-1 and TRBJ1-6; D possibly corresponds to TRBD1 (6 bases). Trimming shortened V by 0 bases and J by 7 bases, and 11 bases separated the two germline ends. This CDR3 spans 15 amino acids. Per germline, CDR1 SGHRS and CDR2 YFSETQ. The CDR3 region has the DNA TGCGCCAGCAGCTTGGAGGGCAGGGGAAATTCACCCCTCCACTTT. Its translation is CASSLEGRGNSPLHF.

The chain employs TRBV5-8 and TRBJ1-3, with D hard to call. Germline CDR1 is SGHTS and CDR2 is YDEGEE. Trimming cost V 2 bases and J 0 bases, with 9 bases left between them. The CDR3 sequence is 15 residues long. Here the CDR3 DNA reads TGTGCCAGCAGCTTAGGGCAAAGCTCTGGAAACACCATATATTTT. It yields the protein CASSLGQSSGNTIYF.

The chain has TRBV20-1 and TRBJ2-7; no reliable D call. Trimming shortened V by 2 bases and J by 7 bases, and 9 bases separated the two germline ends. From germline, CDR1 is DFQATT and CDR2 SNEGSKA (reference sequence). There are 11 residues in the CDR3. CDR3 DNA sequence: TGCAGTGCTAGATGGGCCCAGGAGCAGTACTTC. Protein: CSARWAQEQYF.

This chain connects TRBV11-2 to TRBJ1-1; D might be TRBD1 (6 bases). The CDR3 covers 17 residues. Germline V gene sequence: CDR1 SGHAT, CDR2 FQNNGV. V lost 5 bases, J lost 1 base, and 20 bases lay in between. Here the CDR3 DNA reads TGTGCCAGCAGCCCCCGGGGGGCTCCGGCCCCGAACACTGAAGCTTTCTTT. Translated, it gives CASSPRGAPAPNTEAFF.

The genes are TRBV6-1 and TRBJ1-4, with a weak D call TRBD1 (5 bases). Germline V CDR1 and CDR2: MNHNS, SASEGT. The CDR3 sequence is 13 residues long. Trimming cost V 8 bases and J 6 bases, with 13 bases left between them. The CDR3 sequence: CASRGRADEKLFF. Here the CDR3 DNA reads TGTGCCAGCCGCGGCAGGGCGGATGAAAAACTGTTTTTT.

This sequence joins TRBV11-3 and TRBJ2-3; 9 bases map to TRBD2. Per germline, CDR1 SGHNT and CDR2 YENEEA. Unmatched junction bases numbered 3, after V lost 5 bases and J lost 9 bases. CDR3 length: 12 residues. The CDR3 here is CASSPTSGTQYF. The DNA of the CDR3 is TGTGCCAGCAGCCCCACTAGCGGGACGCAGTATTTT.